This entry features one T cell receptor (beta chain) sequence. By frequency, this clonotype is medium-sized (0.01 to 0.1%), with no count recorded. Its antigen is not yet known. The germline V gene (reference sequence) gives CDR1 as LNHDA and CDR2 as SQIVND. The cysteine opens and the phenylalanine closes a CDR3 of 12 amino acids. The DNA is not on file. This sample was included in a study of T cell clusters in autoimmune cytopenias (dated by TCRdb to about 2019). Notes on the research overall: Of the 43 healthy donor controls, around 23 were female, and the group had a mean age of 56 years and a median age of about 63 years. TRB sequencing reached a median depth of roughly 52,000 reads per sample and yielded a median of about 2,400 distinct TRB clonotypes per sample. TRB and IGH repertoires from peripheral blood were sequenced in autoimmune cytopenia patients at active disease and during treatment follow-up, with healthy, CLL and autoimmune hepatitis controls included alongside. The goal of the study was to determine whether autoimmune cytopenia patients have a disease-specific immune repertoire signature that could serve as a blood-based biomarker. For primary cytopenia the controls were about two dozen age-matched healthy donors, whereas for secondary cytopenia the controls were approximately 15 age-matched CLL patients. Repertoires from autoimmune hepatitis patients were compared with those of about two dozen healthy donors matched for age and sex. Results the study describes overall, beyond this receptor: The cluster-lack signature was not seen for secondary cytopenia versus CLL, apparently masked by the dominant lymphoma-associated repertoire. The T cell clusters were defined only in silico, and the functional role of the clusters was left to be validated experimentally. GLIPH suggested that primary autoimmune cytopenia patients lacked physiological T cell clusters: 45 to 60 clusters were exclusive to healthy donors versus 17 exclusive to patients. TRB repertoire shifts, with less even repertoires observed in secondary cytopenia and CLL, were mostly attributed to lymphoma bias rather than autoimmunity. Healthy donors had almost three times as many exclusive TRB clusters as active autoimmune hepatitis patients, a finding consistent with an autoimmunity-wide signature.

TRB amplification used roughly 250 ng of peripheral blood genomic DNA, some 38,000 genome equivalents, per sample. TRB rearrangements were amplified by multiplex PCR following a touch-down protocol, with the TRB-A and TRB-B primer pools mixed in one tube. Illumina adapters and sample indices were added to the amplicons through two consecutive PCR reactions performed with Phusion HS II polymerase. Amplicons were gel-purified with the NucleoSpin Gel and PCR Clean-up kit, then quantified by Qubit and quality-checked on an Agilent 2100 Bioanalyzer. Sequencing of the libraries was done on an Illumina MiSeq with paired-end, single-indexed, 600-cycle runs. As for the authors' bioinformatics: Alignment and assembly of TRB reads were performed with MiXCR version 2.1.12 and the default MiXCR reference library. A clone was defined by each unique CDR3 nucleotide sequence, and the analysis included only productive sequences with two or more reads. Alpha-parameterized diversity profiles (alpha 0 to 5), including the Shannon (alpha 1) and Simpson (alpha 2) indices, were computed with an R script to assess repertoire diversity. Combinatorial TRB VJ usage was calculated with the tcR package and was compared between cohorts by principal component analysis performed with ade4. GLIPH clustering of TCRbeta CDR3s was carried out on cohort pairs matched by age and read depth, and cluster frequencies were compared by Wilcoxon test. The reads underwent TCRdb reprocessing, giving one record for each CDR3 protein sequence and no DNA. The V and J calls were not made by the authors but by TCRdb's processing. For this sample, the table gives 5,500 to 8,000 distinct CDR3 sequences. The top ten clones comprise 9.5% to 10% of the sample.

These data were likewise used in another study, on T cell repertoires in aging, cancer and after chemotherapy. The second source states: The donors fell into six age groups ranging from 30 or younger to 70 or older, and each group had at least three individuals. Control TCR repertoires from healthy donors were recorded over several months to years, and clear clonal overlap was observed across re-sampling. The full dataset contained 8.5 million to 10 million TCR reads. Compared with age-matched healthy donors, untreated patients with either hematological or solid cancers had significantly lower TCR diversity in the blood along with higher clonality. In healthy donors, the decline in TCR diversity with age was mainly explained by loss of richness, whereas in cancer patients loss of evenness was also found to contribute. In both cancer cohorts, the median generation probability rose over the chemotherapy interval, which suggests that the repertoire was reconstituted through rebound thymic output. According to the authors, the repertoire data do not permit conclusions about immunological memory after chemotherapy. To look at immunoaging and at how T cells reconstitute after chemotherapy, the study profiled TCR beta repertoires in peripheral blood from both healthy donors and cancer patients. Alongside about 97 healthy donors serving as a reference group, the cohort included some 210 cancer patients, of whom about 94 had hematological cancers and around 120 had solid cancers. MiXCR versions 2.12 and 3.0.5 were used to process TRB sequences. The repertoire metrics were Shannon diversity, evenness, clonality (calculated as one minus evenness), and diversity profiles parameterized by alpha from 0 to 5. The IGoR algorithm was used to compute generation probabilities of clones in paired pre- and post-chemotherapy samples.

The receptor chain draws on TRBV19 and TRBJ1-2; the D gene TCRdb calls, TRBD1, cannot be checked with no DNA. The clonotype originates from a human donor in good health. The sequenced material came from peripheral blood. The encoded CDR3 is CASSIGADGYTF.